This T cell receptor beta chain was documented in a study of blood T cell repertoires in COVID-19. Some clones are missing from TCRdb's copy, which holds only in-frame ones; the method was immunoSEQ multiplex PCR. The sample consists of some 150,000 clones, roughly 89% of them appearing once. The sequencing sample was made of peripheral blood. This clonotype was sampled from a woman between 45 and 60 years old with acute or convalescent COVID-19.

The DNA of the CDR3 is TGTGCCAGCAGTGAAGCAGAAACAGTAAATTCACCCCTCCACTTT. It is translated as CASSEAETVNSPLHF. V usage is TRBV2 and J usage is TRBJ1-6; unclear D gene. The CDR3 loop spans 15 amino acids. Germline values: CDR1 SNHLY, CDR2 FYNNEI. V lost 0 bases to trimming and J lost 7 bases, with 10 bases between them.